The entry below gives a single TCR beta chain sequence along with its context. This sample was included in a study of blood T cell repertoires in COVID-19. Whole-study context: Sites in the United States, Italy and Spain provided acute and convalescent COVID-19 samples. PBMCs, B-cell-depleted T cells, or T cells were the source of the cDNA or gDNA that made up the material.

This CDR3 is built from 13 residues. The germline V gene has CDR1 SGHRS and CDR2 YFSETQ. Trimming cost V 0 bases and J 7 bases, with 11 bases left between them. Original data processing: Quantification of nucleated cells was approximated via reference gene primer amplification. Sequenced by immunoSEQ multiplex PCR; TCRdb stores in-frame clones only, minus some. V, J and clone size reflect that table, while D and trimming were determined from the DNA. Of about 140,000 clones in the sample, 80% to 90% were seen once. Sequenced sample: peripheral blood. This chain connects TRBV5-1 to TRBJ2-7; D gene uncertain. This sequence was found in a woman aged 80 or over with acute or convalescent COVID-19. The CDR3 DNA follows: TGCGCCAGCAGCTTGGACAGCCCTTGGGAGCAGTACTTC. Amino acids: CASSLDSPWEQYF.